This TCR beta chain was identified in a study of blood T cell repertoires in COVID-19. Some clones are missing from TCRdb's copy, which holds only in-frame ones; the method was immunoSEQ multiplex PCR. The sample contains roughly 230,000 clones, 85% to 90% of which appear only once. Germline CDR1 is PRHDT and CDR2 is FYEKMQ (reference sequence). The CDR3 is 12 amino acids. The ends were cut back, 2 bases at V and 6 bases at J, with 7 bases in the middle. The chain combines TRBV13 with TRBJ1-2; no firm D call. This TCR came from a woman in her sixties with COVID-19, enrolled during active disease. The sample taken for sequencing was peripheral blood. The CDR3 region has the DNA TGTGCCAGCAGCTTATCCGGGGATGGCTACACCTTC. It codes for CASSLSGDGYTF.